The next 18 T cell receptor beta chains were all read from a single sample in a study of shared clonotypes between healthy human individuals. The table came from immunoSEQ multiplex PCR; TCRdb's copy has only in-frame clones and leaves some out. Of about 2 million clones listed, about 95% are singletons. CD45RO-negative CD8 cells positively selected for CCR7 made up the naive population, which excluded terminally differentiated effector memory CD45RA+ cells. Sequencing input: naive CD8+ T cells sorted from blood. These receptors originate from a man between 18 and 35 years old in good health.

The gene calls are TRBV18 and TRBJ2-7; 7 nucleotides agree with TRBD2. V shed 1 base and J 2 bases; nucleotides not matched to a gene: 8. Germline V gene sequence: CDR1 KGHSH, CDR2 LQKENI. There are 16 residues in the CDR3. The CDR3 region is CASSPRSSGVPYEQYF. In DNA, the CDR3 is TGTGCCAGCTCACCACGGTCGAGCGGGGTGCCCTACGAGCAGTACTTC.

The CDR3 loop is CASSQEIWVGETQYF. In DNA, the CDR3 is TGTGCCAGCAGCCAAGAAATCTGGGTGGGGGAGACCCAGTACTTC. This chain uses TRBV4-2 with TRBJ2-5; D ambiguous. The germline gives CDR1 LGHNA, CDR2 YNFKEQ. The CDR3 is made up of 15 amino acids. V dropped 0 bases and J dropped 5 bases, with 13 bases sitting between them.

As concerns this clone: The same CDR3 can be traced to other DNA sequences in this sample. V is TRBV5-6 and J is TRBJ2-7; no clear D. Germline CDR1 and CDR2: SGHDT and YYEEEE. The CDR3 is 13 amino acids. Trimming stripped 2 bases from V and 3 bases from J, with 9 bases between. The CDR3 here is CASSLGSVYEQYF. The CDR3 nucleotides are TGTGCCAGCAGCTTAGGATCAGTCTACGAGCAGTACTTC.

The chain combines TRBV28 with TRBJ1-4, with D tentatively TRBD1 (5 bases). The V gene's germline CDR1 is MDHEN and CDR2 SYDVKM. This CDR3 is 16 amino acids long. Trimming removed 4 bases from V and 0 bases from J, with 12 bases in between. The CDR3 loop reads CASSWQGEATNEKLFF. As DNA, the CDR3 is TGTGCCAGCAGTTGGCAGGGTGAAGCAACTAATGAAAAACTGTTTTTT.

The CDR3 coding sequence is TGTGCCAGCAGCGTAGCGGTGGGGGCACCCTACGAGCAGTACTTC. This sequence encodes CASSVAVGAPYEQYF. The chain uses TRBV9 and TRBJ2-7, with TRBD1 as a possible D gene (6 bases). V was clipped by 0 bases and J by 2 bases, with 12 bases between them. The CDR3 runs to 15 residues. The germline V gene encodes CDR1 SGDLS and CDR2 YYNGEE.

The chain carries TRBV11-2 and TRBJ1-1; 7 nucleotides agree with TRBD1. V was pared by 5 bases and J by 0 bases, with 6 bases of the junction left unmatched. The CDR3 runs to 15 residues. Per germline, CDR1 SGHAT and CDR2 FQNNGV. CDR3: CASSVSGQLNTEAFF. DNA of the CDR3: TGTGCCAGCAGCGTCTCGGGACAGTTGAACACTGAAGCTTTCTTT.

CDR3 DNA: TGTGCCATGGAGACAGGGGTCGACACCGGGGAGCTGTTTTTT. Translated: CAMETGVDTGELFF. The rearrangement links TRBV18 to TRBJ2-2; the match to TRBD1 covers 8 bases. Germline-derived CDR1 and CDR2 are KGHSH and LQKENI. With 10 bases clipped from V and 3 bases from J, the junction kept 7 bases outside the gene matches. CDR3 length: 14 amino acids.

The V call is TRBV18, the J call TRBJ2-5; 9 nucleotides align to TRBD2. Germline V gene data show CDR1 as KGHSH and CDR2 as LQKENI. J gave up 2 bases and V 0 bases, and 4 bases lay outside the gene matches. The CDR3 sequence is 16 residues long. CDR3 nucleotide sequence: TGTGCCAGCTCACCACCGAGCGGGGGGCAACAAGAGACCCAGTACTTC. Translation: CASSPPSGGQQETQYF. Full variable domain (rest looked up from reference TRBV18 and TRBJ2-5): NAGVMQNPRHLVRRRGQEARLRCSPMKGHSHVYWYRQLPEEGLKFMVYLQKENIIDESGMPKERFSAEFPKEGPSILRIQQVVRGDSAAYFCASSPPSGGQQETQYFGPGTRLLVL.

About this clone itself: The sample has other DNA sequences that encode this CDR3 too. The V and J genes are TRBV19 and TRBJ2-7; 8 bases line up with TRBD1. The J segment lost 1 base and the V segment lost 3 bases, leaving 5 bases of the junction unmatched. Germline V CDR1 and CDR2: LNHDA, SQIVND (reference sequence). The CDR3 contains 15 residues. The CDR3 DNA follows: TGTGCCAGTAGTATCGGGACAGGTAGTTCCTACGAGCAGTACTTC. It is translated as CASSIGTGSSYEQYF. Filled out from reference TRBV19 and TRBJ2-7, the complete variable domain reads DGGITQSPKYLFRKEGQNVTLSCEQNLNHDAMYWYRQDPGQGLRLIYYSQIVNDFQKGDIAEGYSVSREKKESFPLTVTSAQKNPTAFYLCASSIGTGSSYEQYFGPGTRLTVT.

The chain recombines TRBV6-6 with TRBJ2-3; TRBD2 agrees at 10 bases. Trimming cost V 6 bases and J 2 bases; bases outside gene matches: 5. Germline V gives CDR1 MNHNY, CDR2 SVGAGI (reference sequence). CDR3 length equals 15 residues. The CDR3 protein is CASSRTSGNTDTQYF. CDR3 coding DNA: TGTGCCAGCAGCCGGACTAGCGGAAACACAGATACGCAGTATTTT.

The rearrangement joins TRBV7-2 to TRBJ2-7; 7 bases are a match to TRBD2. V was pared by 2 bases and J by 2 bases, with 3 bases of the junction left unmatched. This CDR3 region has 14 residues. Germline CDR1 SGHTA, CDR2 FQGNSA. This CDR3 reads CASSLLAAPYEQYF. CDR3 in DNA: TGTGCCAGCAGCTTACTAGCGGCCCCCTACGAGCAGTACTTC.

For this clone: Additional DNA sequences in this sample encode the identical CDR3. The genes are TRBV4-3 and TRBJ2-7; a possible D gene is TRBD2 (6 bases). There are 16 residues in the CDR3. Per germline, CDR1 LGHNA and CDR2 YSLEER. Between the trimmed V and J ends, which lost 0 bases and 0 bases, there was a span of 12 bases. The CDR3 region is CASSQDSGGSSYEQYF. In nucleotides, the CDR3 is TGCGCCAGCAGCCAAGATTCCGGAGGGAGCTCCTACGAGCAGTACTTC.

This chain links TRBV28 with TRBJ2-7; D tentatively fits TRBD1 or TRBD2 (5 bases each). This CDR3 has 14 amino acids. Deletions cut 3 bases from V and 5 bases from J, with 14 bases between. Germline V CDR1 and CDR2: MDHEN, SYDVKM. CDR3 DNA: TGTGCCAGCAGTTTGAGGGGCCAGAGAAACGAGCAGTACTTC. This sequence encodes CASSLRGQRNEQYF. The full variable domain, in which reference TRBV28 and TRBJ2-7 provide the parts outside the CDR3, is DVKVTQSSRYLVKRTGEKVFLECVQDMDHENMFWYRQDPGLGLRLIYFSYDVKMKEKGDIPEGYSVSREKKERFSLILESASTNQTSMYLCASSLRGQRNEQYFGPGTRLTVT.

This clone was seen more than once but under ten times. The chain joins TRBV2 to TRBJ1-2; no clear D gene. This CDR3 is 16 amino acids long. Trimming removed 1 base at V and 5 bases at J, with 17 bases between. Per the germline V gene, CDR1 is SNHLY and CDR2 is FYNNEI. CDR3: CASSEESGQDSYGYTF. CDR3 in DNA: TGTGCCAGCAGTGAAGAGTCAGGTCAGGATTCGTATGGCTACACCTTC.

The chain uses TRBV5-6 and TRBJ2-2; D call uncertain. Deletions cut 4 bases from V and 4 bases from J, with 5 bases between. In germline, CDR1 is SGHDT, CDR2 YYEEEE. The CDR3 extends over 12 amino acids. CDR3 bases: TGTGCCAGCAGCCAGGTCACCGGGGAGCTGTTTTTT. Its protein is CASSQVTGELFF.

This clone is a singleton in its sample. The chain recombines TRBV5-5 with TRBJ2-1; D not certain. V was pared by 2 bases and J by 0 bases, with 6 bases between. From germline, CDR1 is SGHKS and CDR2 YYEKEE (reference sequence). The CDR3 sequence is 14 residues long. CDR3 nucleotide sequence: TGTGCCAGCAGCTTTTCCAGCTCCTACAATGAGCAGTTCTTC. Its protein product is CASSFSSSYNEQFF.

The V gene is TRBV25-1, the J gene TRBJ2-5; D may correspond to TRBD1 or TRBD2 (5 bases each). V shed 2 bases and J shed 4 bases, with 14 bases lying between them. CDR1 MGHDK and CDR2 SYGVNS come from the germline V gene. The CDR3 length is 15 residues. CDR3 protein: CASSEDSEGRETQYF. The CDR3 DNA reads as TGTGCCAGCAGTGAAGACTCTGAGGGGCGAGAGACCCAGTACTTC.

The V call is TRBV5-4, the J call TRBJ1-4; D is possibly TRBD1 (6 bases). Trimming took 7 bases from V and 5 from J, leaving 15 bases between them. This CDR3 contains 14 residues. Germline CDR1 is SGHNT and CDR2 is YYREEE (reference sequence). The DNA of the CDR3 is TGTGCCAGCGGGCCGGACAGACTAAATGAAAAACTGTTTTTT. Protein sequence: CASGPDRLNEKLFF. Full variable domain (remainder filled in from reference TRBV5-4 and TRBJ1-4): ETGVTQSPTHLIKTRGQQVTLRCSSQSGHNTVSWYQQALGQGPQFIFQYYREEENGRGNFPPRFSGLQFPNYSSELNVNALELDDSALYLCASGPDRLNEKLFFGSGTQLSVL.